A selection of T cell receptor beta chains follows, all from one sample in a study of T-cell reconstitution after alpha-beta-depleted transplantation in children. TCRdb ran MiXCR on the PCR reads and lists one entry per CDR3 protein. The sample consists of about 610,000 distinct CDR3 sequences, over 9.5% of them appearing once. The sequences come from PBMCs from the stem cell graft donor, collected from the stem cell graft. These TCRs come from a human donor who donated a stem cell graft to a child with acute myeloid leukemia. CDR3s include the opening cysteine and the closing phenylalanine or tryptophan. D genes are given only for firm matches. Clone size is given for some rows only: seen once, a few or many times, or a class if the clone is expanded.

cdr3_aa cdr3_nt j_call d_call v_call clone_size
CSASPSTDTQYF TGCAGTGCTAGCCCATCGACAGATACGCAGTATTTT TRBJ2-3 NA TRBV20-1 many
CASSTPRGGYTF TGTGCCAGCAGTACCCCTCGGGGAGGCTACACCTTC TRBJ1-2 NA TRBV6-5 few
CASSHGPNTEAFF TGTGCCAGCAGCCACGGCCCGAACACTGAAGCTTTCTTT TRBJ1-1 NA TRBV3-1 few
CASRPPAGVETQYF TGTGCCAGCAGGCCTCCCGCGGGCGTGGAGACCCAGTACTTC TRBJ2-5 NA TRBV7-9 few
CATSWPGREQFF TGTGCCACCTCCTGGCCGGGACGCGAGCAGTTCTTC TRBJ2-1 NA TRBV6-2/TRBV6-3 many
CATKRPSAKETQYF TGTGCCACCAAGAGGCCTAGCGCCAAAGAGACCCAGTACTTC TRBJ2-5 NA TRBV10-3 few
CASSLGQASSGNTIYF TGCGCCAGCAGCTTGGGACAGGCCAGCTCTGGAAACACCATATATTTT TRBJ1-3 NA TRBV5-1 NA
CASSAEGLAGGELFF TGCGCCAGCAGCGCAGAAGGACTAGCGGGTGGGGAGCTGTTTTTT TRBJ2-2 TRBD2 TRBV5-1 NA
CASSRLPTGGMSLGEQYF TGTGCCAGCAGCCGCCTCCCTACTGGCGGGATGTCCCTTGGGGAGCAGTACTTC TRBJ2-7 NA TRBV11-2 few
CASSAGGISPLHF TGTGCCAGCAGCGCAGGGGGGATATCACCCCTCCACTTT TRBJ1-6 TRBD1 TRBV25-1 few
CASSVGWGGETQYF TGTGCCAGCAGCGTAGGGTGGGGGGGGGAGACCCAGTACTTC TRBJ2-5 TRBD2 TRBV9 NA
CASSVDSRAEAFF TGTGCCAGCAGCGTAGATAGTAGAGCTGAAGCTTTCTTT TRBJ1-1 NA TRBV9 NA
CASSSNGYYGYTF TGCGCCAGCAGCTCTAATGGCTACTATGGCTACACCTTC TRBJ1-2 NA TRBV5-1 few
CSARRTSGFSYEQYF TGCAGTGCTAGGCGGACTAGCGGGTTCTCCTACGAGCAGTACTTC TRBJ2-7 TRBD2 TRBV20-1 few
CASSQDEGARREQYF TGCGCCAGCAGCCAAGATGAGGGGGCGCGACGCGAGCAGTACTTC TRBJ2-7 TRBD1 TRBV4-3 few
CASSLLVTLAKNIQYF TGTGCCAGCAGCTTATTGGTTACTCTAGCCAAAAACATTCAGTACTTC TRBJ2-4 NA TRBV7-2 NA
CATSRAGLASHNEQFF TGTGCCACCAGCAGAGCCGGACTAGCGTCGCACAATGAGCAGTTCTTC TRBJ2-1 TRBD2 TRBV15 few
CASINTGTAYEQYF TGTGCCAGCATTAATACGGGAACCGCGTACGAGCAGTATTTC TRBJ2-7 NA TRBV6-2/TRBV6-3 NA
CASLGTSGDRHEQYF TGTGCCAGCCTTGGGACTAGCGGGGACAGACACGAGCAGTACTTC TRBJ2-7 TRBD2 TRBV12-3/TRBV12-4 few
CASSFRMDPYEQYF TGTGCCAGCAGCTTCCGAATGGATCCCTACGAGCAGTACTTC TRBJ2-7 NA TRBV7-9 few
CASSSPSGRAGVGDTQYF TGTGCCAGCAGCTCCCCTAGCGGGAGGGCCGGGGTGGGAGATACGCAGTATTTT TRBJ2-3 TRBD2 TRBV11-2 NA
CASSRGTGTGKTEAFF TGTGCCAGCAGCCGAGGGACAGGGACGGGGAAGACTGAAGCTTTCTTT TRBJ1-1 TRBD1 TRBV11-2 few
CASSLQEGTGELFF TGTGCCAGCAGTTTACAGGAGGGGACCGGGGAGCTGTTTTTT TRBJ2-2 NA TRBV6-5 many
CSAHPRELLFEQFF TGCAGTGCCCATCCCCGGGAGCTCCTTTTTGAGCAGTTCTTC TRBJ2-1 NA TRBV20-1 few
CASSLGAFGETQYF TGTGCCAGCAGCTTAGGAGCTTTCGGGGAGACCCAGTACTTC TRBJ2-5 NA TRBV7-2 few
CASSSLAGRGETQYF TGTGCCAGCAGCTCCTTAGCGGGGCGAGGGGAGACCCAGTACTTC TRBJ2-5 TRBD2 TRBV7-2 NA
CASSLIGGQGEQFF TGTGCCAGCAGTTTAATCGGCGGACAGGGTGAGCAGTTCTTC TRBJ2-1 TRBD1 TRBV12-3/TRBV12-4 many
CSVVTSASTDTQYF TGCAGCGTTGTGACTAGCGCCAGCACAGATACGCAGTATTTT TRBJ2-3 TRBD2 TRBV29-1 few
CASSVAGSNTDTQYF TGTGCCAGCAGCGTAGCGGGGTCGAACACAGATACGCAGTATTTT TRBJ2-3 NA TRBV9 NA
CASSFLEENPGTQYF TGTGCCAGCAGTTTTTTGGAAGAGAATCCTGGTACGCAGTATTTT TRBJ2-3 NA TRBV28 few
CSARGAPSGTSGRGSTDTQYF TGCAGTGCTAGGGGAGCCCCCTCAGGGACTAGCGGGAGGGGGAGCACAGATACGCAGTATTTT TRBJ2-3 TRBD2 TRBV20-1 many
CATSSFGGRAQETQYF TGTGCCACCAGCTCTTTCGGAGGGAGGGCCCAAGAGACCCAGTACTTC TRBJ2-5 TRBD2 TRBV15 many
CASSPDRGNQPQHF TGTGCCAGCAGCCCCGACAGGGGCAATCAGCCCCAGCATTTT TRBJ1-5 TRBD1 TRBV25-1 NA
CASSTQRLFEAFF TGTGCCAGCAGTACCCAACGATTGTTTGAAGCTTTCTTT TRBJ1-1 NA TRBV27 NA
CSVWTGEYGYTF TGCAGCGTCTGGACAGGGGAGTATGGCTACACCTTC TRBJ1-2 TRBD1 TRBV29-1 few
CASSHARSGQNTGELFF TGTGCCAGCAGCCATGCGCGCAGCGGACAGAACACCGGGGAGCTGTTTTTT TRBJ2-2 NA TRBV4-2 many
CASSYSQGAPNTEAFF TGCGCCAGCAGCTACTCACAGGGGGCCCCCAACACTGAAGCTTTCTTT TRBJ1-1 TRBD1 TRBV5-1 many
CALRRSGLAGNEQFF TGTGCCTTACGGAGGTCGGGACTAGCGGGGAATGAGCAGTTCTTC TRBJ2-1 TRBD2 TRBV6-1 many
CASRRGAGTSYGYTF TGTGCCAGCAGGAGGGGTGCAGGGACGAGCTATGGCTACACCTTC TRBJ1-2 NA TRBV12-3/TRBV12-4 few
CSASRPEGRNEQFF TGCAGTGCTAGTCGTCCAGAGGGAAGGAATGAGCAGTTCTTC TRBJ2-1 NA TRBV20-1 NA
CSAETGETQYF TGCAGCGCGGAAACCGGGGAGACCCAGTACTTC TRBJ2-5 NA TRBV29-1 many
CASSPRGTESPYEQYF TGTGCCAGCAGCCCTCGAGGAACCGAATCCCCCTACGAGCAGTACTTC TRBJ2-7 NA TRBV12-3/TRBV12-4 many
CASSRAPVSSGANVLTF TGTGCCAGCAGCCGGGCCCCGGTTAGCTCTGGGGCCAACGTCCTGACTTTC TRBJ2-6 NA TRBV2 NA
CASSSRPMGGDTQYF TGTGCCAGCAGCTCACGGCCAATGGGGGGGGATACGCAGTATTTT TRBJ2-3 TRBD2 TRBV5-6 few
CASTPPGLDEQFF TGTGCCAGCACCCCCCCCGGGTTGGATGAGCAGTTCTTC TRBJ2-1 NA TRBV6-1 few
CASSSKTGQKGNTDTQYF TGTGCCAGCAGTTCGAAGACCGGACAGAAGGGGAACACAGATACGCAGTATTTT TRBJ2-3 NA TRBV27 NA
CASSRLGRQDNQPQHF TGTGCCAGCAGCCGGCTCGGACGACAGGACAATCAGCCCCAGCATTTT TRBJ1-5 NA TRBV6-2/TRBV6-3 few